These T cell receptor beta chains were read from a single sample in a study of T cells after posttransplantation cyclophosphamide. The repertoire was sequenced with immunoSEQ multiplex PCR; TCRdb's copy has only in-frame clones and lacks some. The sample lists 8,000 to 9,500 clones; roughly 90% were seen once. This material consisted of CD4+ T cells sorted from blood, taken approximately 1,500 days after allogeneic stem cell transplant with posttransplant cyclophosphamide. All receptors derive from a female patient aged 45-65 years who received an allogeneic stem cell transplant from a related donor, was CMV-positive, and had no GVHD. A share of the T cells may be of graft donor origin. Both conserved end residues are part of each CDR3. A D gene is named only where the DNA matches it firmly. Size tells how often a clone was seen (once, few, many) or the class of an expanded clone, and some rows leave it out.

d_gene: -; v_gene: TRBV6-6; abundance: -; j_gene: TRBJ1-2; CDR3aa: CASRTDMNYGYTF; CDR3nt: TGTGCCAGCAGAACCGACATGAACTATGGCTACACCTTC
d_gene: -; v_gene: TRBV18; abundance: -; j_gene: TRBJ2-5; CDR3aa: CASSSSQETQYF; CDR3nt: TGTGCCAGCTCATCTTCGCAAGAGACCCAGTACTTC
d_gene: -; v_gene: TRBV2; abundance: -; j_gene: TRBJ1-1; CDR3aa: CASSELTTEAFF; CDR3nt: TGTGCCAGCAGTGAACTAACCACTGAAGCTTTCTTT
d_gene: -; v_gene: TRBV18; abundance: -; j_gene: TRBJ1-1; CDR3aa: CASSITDSSGAFF; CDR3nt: TGTGCCAGCTCGATTACAGACAGTTCCGGGGCTTTCTTT
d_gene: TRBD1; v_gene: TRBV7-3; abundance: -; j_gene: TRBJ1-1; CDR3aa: CASSRQGLGEAFF; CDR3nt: TGTGCCAGCAGCAGACAGGGGCTGGGGGAAGCTTTCTTT
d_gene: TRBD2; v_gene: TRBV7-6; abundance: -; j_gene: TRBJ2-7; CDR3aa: CASSLVSIRGSGDKRLPYEQYF; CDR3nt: TGTGCCAGCAGCTTAGTTAGTATTAGGGGTAGCGGGGACAAAAGACTACCCTACGAGCAGTACTTC
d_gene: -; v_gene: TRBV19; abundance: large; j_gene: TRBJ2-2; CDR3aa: CASSISRNTGELFF; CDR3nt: TGTGCCAGTAGTATTAGTAGGAACACCGGGGAGCTGTTTTTT
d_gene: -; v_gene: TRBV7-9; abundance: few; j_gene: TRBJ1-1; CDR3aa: CASSLSPSGRGTEAFF; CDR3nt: TGTGCCAGCAGTCTCTCCCCCTCAGGGAGGGGCACTGAAGCTTTCTTT
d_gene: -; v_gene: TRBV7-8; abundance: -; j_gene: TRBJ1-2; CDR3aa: CASSLVLPGNYGYTF; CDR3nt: TGTGCCAGCAGCTTAGTCCTTCCAGGGAACTATGGCTACACCTTC
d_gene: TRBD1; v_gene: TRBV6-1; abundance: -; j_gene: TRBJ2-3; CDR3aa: CASRPTGGTDTQYF; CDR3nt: TGTGCCAGCAGACCGACAGGGGGGACAGATACGCAGTATTTT
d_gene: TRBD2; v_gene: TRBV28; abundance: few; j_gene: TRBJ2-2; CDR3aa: CASSFPLRLLADTGELFF; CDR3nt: TGTGCCAGCAGTTTTCCCCTCAGGTTGCTAGCGGACACCGGGGAGCTGTTTTTT
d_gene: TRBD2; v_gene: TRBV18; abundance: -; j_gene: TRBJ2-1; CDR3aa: CASSPGQAGGINEQFF; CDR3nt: TGTGCCAGCTCACCGGGGCAAGCGGGAGGGATCAATGAGCAGTTCTTC
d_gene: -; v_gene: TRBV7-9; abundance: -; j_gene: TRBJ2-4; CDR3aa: CASSHGSLLLAKNIQYF; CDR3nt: TGTGCCAGCAGCCATGGTAGCCTTCTCCTAGCCAAAAACATTCAGTACTTC